One and the same sample provided the 26 T cell receptor beta chains below, sequenced in a study of cytomegalovirus exposure and HLA in healthy donors. The PCR ran on 60 Vbeta and 13 Jbeta primers. Some clones are missing from TCRdb's copy, which holds only in-frame ones; the method was immunoSEQ multiplex PCR. The data contain about 120,000 clones, over 75% of them singletons. Source material: PBMCs. These receptors originate from a woman in her late teens or twenties in good health and CMV-seronegative.

The chain uses TRBV7-2 and TRBJ2-3; D call uncertain. V lost 5 bases, J lost 3 bases, and 15 bases lay in between. CDR3 length: 15 amino acids. Germline V lookup: CDR1 SGHTA, CDR2 FQGNSA. The CDR3 region has the DNA TGTGCCAGCAGCCCGTCCCTCCTAGGTACAGATACGCAGTATTTT. It translates to CASSPSLLGTDTQYF. The variable domain in full, completed from reference TRBV7-2 and TRBJ2-3, reads GAGVSQSPSNKVTEKGKDVELRCDPISGHTALYWYRQSLGQGLEFLIYFQGNSAPDKSGLPSDRFSAERTGGSVSTLTIQRTQQEDSAVYLCASSPSLLGTDTQYFGPGTRLTVL.

This chain joins TRBV4-1 and TRBJ1-2; possible D gene TRBD1, 6 bases. The CDR3 covers 15 residues. Trimming stripped 4 bases from V and 2 bases from J, with 14 bases between. Per germline, CDR1 MGHRA and CDR2 YSYEKL. The CDR3: CASSLPGAANYGYTF. The CDR3 DNA reads TGCGCCAGCAGCCTCCCAGGGGCGGCAAACTATGGCTACACCTTC.

The chain combines TRBV2 with TRBJ1-2; D is ambiguous. From germline, CDR1 is SNHLY and CDR2 FYNNEI. V was cut by 6 bases and J by 2 bases, with 10 bases left in between. The CDR3 sequence is 13 residues long. The CDR3 DNA is TGTGCCAGCAGGTGGGAGCGAAACTATGGCTACACCTTC. Protein sequence: CASRWERNYGYTF.

The rearrangement uses TRBV5-8 and TRBJ1-1; a possible D gene is TRBD1 (5 bases). Trimming removed 2 bases from V and 11 bases from J, with 16 bases in between. The CDR3 has 13 amino acids. Germline CDR1 and CDR2: SGHTS and YDEGEE. The CDR3, as DNA: TGTGCCAGCAGCTTACAGGCCACTGCTTCGGCTTTCTTT. Protein sequence: CASSLQATASAFF.

The V gene is TRBV7-8, the J gene TRBJ1-3, with 7 bases matching TRBD1. Germline V gene sequence: CDR1 SGHVS, CDR2 FQNEAQ. The CDR3 consists of 15 residues. The V segment lost 1 base and the J segment 2 bases; nucleotides outside the gene matches: 2. The CDR3 region is CASSLVGGAGNTIYF. For the CDR3, the DNA is TGTGCCAGCAGCTTAGTAGGGGGCGCTGGAAACACCATATATTTT.

The V and J genes are TRBV27 and TRBJ2-7, with unresolved D. The CDR3 sequence is 14 residues long. Germline CDR1 is MNHEY and CDR2 is SMNVEV (reference sequence). Trimming took 0 bases from V and 5 from J, leaving 11 bases between them. CDR3 in amino acids: CASSLSVATHEQYF. CDR3 coding DNA: TGTGCCAGCAGTTTATCGGTCGCTACTCACGAGCAGTACTTC.

The chain carries TRBV6-5 and TRBJ1-2; perhaps TRBD1 as D (5 bases). The germline V and J ends were trimmed by 4 bases and 6 bases, with 12 bases remaining between them. CDR1 MNHEY and CDR2 SVGAGI come from the germline V gene. CDR3 length: 13 amino acids. CDR3 region: CASSLGPGNGYTF. CDR3 sequence (DNA): TGTGCCAGCAGTTTGGGGCCAGGGAATGGCTACACCTTC.

The J gene is TRBJ1-5, the V gene TRBV7-2; perhaps TRBD1 as D (5 bases). Trimming removed 1 base at V and 6 bases at J, with 13 bases between. This CDR3 is 15 amino acids long. Germline loops: CDR1 SGHTA, CDR2 FQGNSA. The CDR3 DNA sequence: TGTGCCAGCAGCTTAGATGGGGCCGGGGGTCAGCCCCAGCATTTT. Protein: CASSLDGAGGQPQHF. The full variable domain, its missing parts supplied by reference TRBV7-2 and TRBJ1-5, is GAGVSQSPSNKVTEKGKDVELRCDPISGHTALYWYRQSLGQGLEFLIYFQGNSAPDKSGLPSDRFSAERTGGSVSTLTIQRTQQEDSAVYLCASSLDGAGGQPQHFGDGTRLSIL.

The sample holds one count of this clone. DNA of the CDR3: TGCGCCAGCAGCCAAGAGCGGCGTCTGGATAGTGAGCAGTTCTTC. This translates into CASSQERRLDSEQFF. This rearrangement joins TRBV4-3 to TRBJ2-1; D not resolved. The CDR3 runs to 15 residues. The germline V and J ends were trimmed by 0 bases and 9 bases, with 15 bases remaining between them. CDR1 LGHNA and CDR2 YSLEER come from the germline V gene.

The chain joins TRBV28 to TRBJ1-5, with D unresolved. The CDR3 is made up of 12 amino acids. CDR1 and CDR2 (germline): MDHEN, SYDVKM. The V and J ends lost 7 bases and 6 bases respectively, with 10 bases between them. CDR3 residues: CASTLAGQPQHF. The CDR3 nucleotides read TGTGCCAGCACCTTAGCGGGTCAGCCCCAGCATTTT.

This clone was found a few times. The V call is TRBV7-2, the J call TRBJ2-5; possible D gene TRBD1, 6 bases. This CDR3 contains 16 residues. Germline values: CDR1 SGHTA, CDR2 FQGNSA. Trimming cost V 1 base and J 0 bases, with 12 bases left between them. Here the CDR3 DNA reads TGTGCCAGCAGCTTAGGGTTAGGGGGAGACCAAGAGACCCAGTACTTC. Amino acids: CASSLGLGGDQETQYF.

This chain connects TRBV15 to TRBJ2-3, with 10 bases lining up with TRBD2. The germline V gene has CDR1 LNHNV and CDR2 YYDKDF (reference sequence). The CDR3 loop spans 16 amino acids. Trimming cost V 1 base and J 2 bases; bases outside gene matches: 3. CDR3 bases: TGTGCCACCAGCAGAGGGACTAGCGGTTACACAGATACGCAGTATTTT. Translation: CATSRGTSGYTDTQYF.

The rearrangement uses TRBV6-1 and TRBJ1-5, with TRBD1 matching 7 bases. The V gene's germline CDR1 is MNHNS and CDR2 SASEGT. This CDR3 region has 13 residues. With 4 bases clipped from V and 5 bases from J, the junction kept 2 bases outside the gene matches. The CDR3 DNA sequence: TGTGCCAGCAGTGGGACAGGACATCAGCCCCAGCATTTT. This sequence encodes CASSGTGHQPQHF.

The chain joins TRBV7-6 to TRBJ2-5; 11 bases match TRBD1. The CDR3 runs 16 residues. V trimming: 5 bases; J trimming: 5 bases; junction bases outside the gene matches: 10. Germline V gene data show CDR1 as SGHVS and CDR2 as FNYEAQ. CDR3 protein: CASSPGTGGYGETQYF. CDR3 nucleotide sequence: TGTGCCAGCAGCCCCGGGACAGGGGGATACGGGGAGACCCAGTACTTC.

The chain carries TRBV9 and TRBJ1-1; D is possibly TRBD1 (5 bases). CDR1 and CDR2 (germline): SGDLS, YYNGEE. Trimming cost V 0 bases and J 0 bases, with 15 bases left between them. There are 17 residues in the CDR3. The CDR3 loop reads CASSVDGGAAMNTEAFF. The CDR3, as DNA: TGTGCCAGCAGCGTAGATGGAGGGGCCGCCATGAACACTGAAGCTTTCTTT.

V and J are TRBV5-6 and TRBJ1-1; D remains ambiguous. V was trimmed by 1 base and J by 6 bases, leaving 10 bases between them. This CDR3 is built from 13 residues. Germline loops: CDR1 SGHDT, CDR2 YYEEEE. CDR3 bases: TGTGCCAGCAGCTTGTGGGAGACGGCTGAAGCTTTCTTT. Residues: CASSLWETAEAFF. The entire variable domain, with the rest obtained from reference TRBV5-6 and TRBJ1-1, is as follows: DAGVTQSPTHLIKTRGQQVTLRCSPKSGHDTVSWYQQALGQGPQFIFQYYEEEERQRGNFPDRFSGHQFPNYSSELNVNALLLGDSALYLCASSLWETAEAFFGQGTRLTVV.

The chain combines TRBV21-1 with TRBJ2-7; whether TRBD1, the table's D call, matches the DNA was not checked. TRBV21-1 is annotated as a pseudogene. This CDR3 spans 15 amino acids. In DNA, the CDR3 is TGTGCCAGCAGCAAAAGACAGGGTGATCGCTACGAGCAGTACTTC. Protein product: CASSKRQGDRYEQYF.

The chain joins TRBV11-2 to TRBJ2-3; the match to TRBD1 covers 10 bases. The V segment lost 5 bases and the J segment 7 bases; nucleotides outside the gene matches: 12. The CDR3 spans 16 residues. The V gene's germline CDR1 is SGHAT and CDR2 FQNNGV. For the CDR3, the DNA is TGTGCCAGCAGCCGACAAGGGGACAGGGGAATGTATACGCAGTATTTT. Amino acids: CASSRQGDRGMYTQYF.

CDR3 in amino acids: CASSFRDRGGIRAFF. CDR3 sequence (DNA): TGTGCCAGCAGTTTCCGGGACAGGGGTGGTATAAGGGCTTTCTTT. The chain has TRBV6-5 and TRBJ1-1; 10 bases map to TRBD1. The germline CDR1 and CDR2 sequences are MNHEY and SVGAGI. The CDR3 covers 15 residues. With 4 bases clipped from V and 11 bases from J, the junction kept 13 bases outside the gene matches.

The chain recombines TRBV15 with TRBJ1-4, with TRBD1 matching 10 bases. V gave up 3 bases and J gave up 5 bases; unmatched junction bases: 6. CDR3 length: 16 amino acids. The germline V gene has CDR1 LNHNV and CDR2 YYDKDF (reference sequence). The CDR3: CATSSGQGGSNEKLFF. The CDR3 nucleotides read TGTGCCACCAGCAGCGGACAGGGGGGATCGAATGAAAAACTGTTTTTT.

This rearrangement joins TRBV10-3 to TRBJ2-7, with 12 nucleotides matching TRBD1. CDR3 length: 16 residues. Trimming at V came to 2 bases and at J to 3 bases, leaving 5 bases not matched to a gene. In germline, CDR1 is ENHRY, CDR2 SYGVKD. The CDR3 DNA reads TGTGCCATCAGTGAGGGGACAGGGGGCGGCCTCTACGAGCAGTACTTC. Translating gives CAISEGTGGGLYEQYF.

V is TRBV4-2 and J is TRBJ1-6; 8 bases fit TRBD1. Trimming took 5 bases from V and 7 from J; bases not matched to a gene: 7. This CDR3 is built from 15 residues. Germline V gene sequence: CDR1 LGHNA, CDR2 YNFKEQ. The CDR3 loop is CASSAGQGQNSPLHF. The CDR3 DNA reads TGTGCCAGCAGCGCCGGACAGGGTCAAAATTCACCCCTCCACTTT.

V usage is TRBV5-5 and J usage is TRBJ1-2; D is ambiguous. The CDR3 length is 15 residues. Germline assignment: CDR1 SGHKS and CDR2 YYEKEE (reference sequence). Trimming took 4 bases from V and 1 from J, leaving 14 bases between them. CDR3 DNA sequence: TGTGCCAGCAGCCCAGTTGTAGCGGGTAACTATGGCTACACCTTC. Its protein product is CASSPVVAGNYGYTF.

The chain combines TRBV4-1 with TRBJ1-2; TRBD1 agrees at 8 bases. The CDR3 length is 16 residues. V dropped 1 base and J dropped 4; count of bases not matched to a gene: 8. CDR1 is MGHRA and CDR2 is YSYEKL in the germline V gene. CDR3 sequence (DNA): TGCGCCAGCAGCCAAGTACTGGGACAGGCCTTCTATGGCTACACCTTC. Its translation: CASSQVLGQAFYGYTF.

This chain uses TRBV9 with TRBJ2-5; 10 bases are a match to TRBD2. CDR3 length: 17 residues. The V and J ends lost 0 bases and 5 bases, in that order; junction bases with no gene match: 10. The V gene's germline CDR1 is SGDLS and CDR2 YYNGEE. The CDR3 nucleotides read TGTGCCAGCAGCGTAGCTGGAATAGCGGGAGGATGGGAGACCCAGTACTTC. Translating gives CASSVAGIAGGWETQYF. The complete variable domain, with remaining parts taken from reference TRBV9 and TRBJ2-5, reads DSGVTQTPKHLITATGQRVTLRCSPRSGDLSVYWYQQSLDQGLQFLIQYYNGEERAKGNILERFSAQQFPDLHSELNLSSLELGDSALYFCASSVAGIAGGWETQYFGPGTRLLVL.

V usage is TRBV4-3 and J usage is TRBJ1-6, with D tentatively TRBD1 (6 bases). This CDR3 has 14 amino acids. Per the germline V gene, CDR1 is LGHNA and CDR2 is YSLEER. V lost 1 base and J lost 6, with 7 bases in between. The CDR3 region has the DNA TGCGCCAGCAGCCAAGCACAGGGTAATTCACCCCTCCACTTT. Amino acid sequence: CASSQAQGNSPLHF.